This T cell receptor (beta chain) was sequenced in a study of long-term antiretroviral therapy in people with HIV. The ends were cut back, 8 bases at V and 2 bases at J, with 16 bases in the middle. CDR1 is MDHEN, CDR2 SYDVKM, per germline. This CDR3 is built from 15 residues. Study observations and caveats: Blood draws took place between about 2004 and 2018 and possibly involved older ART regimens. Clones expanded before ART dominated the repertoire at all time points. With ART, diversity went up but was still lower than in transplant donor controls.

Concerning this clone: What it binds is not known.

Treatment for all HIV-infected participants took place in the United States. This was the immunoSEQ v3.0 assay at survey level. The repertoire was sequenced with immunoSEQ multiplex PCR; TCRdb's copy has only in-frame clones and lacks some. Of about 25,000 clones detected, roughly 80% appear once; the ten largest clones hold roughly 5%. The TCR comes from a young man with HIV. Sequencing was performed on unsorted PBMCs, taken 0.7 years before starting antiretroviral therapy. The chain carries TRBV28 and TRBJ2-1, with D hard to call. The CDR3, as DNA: TGTGCCAGCGGCGGCCGGTCCCTAACCTACAATGAGCAGTTCTTC. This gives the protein CASGGRSLTYNEQFF.